This record covers a single T cell receptor beta chain. The data were produced by immunoSEQ multiplex PCR, yet TCRdb's version contains in-frame clones alone and is incomplete. The profile shows roughly 290,000 clones, approximately 88% of them singletons. The source of the sample is a study of blood T cell repertoires in COVID-19. Overall study: The United States, Italy and Spain provided the acute and convalescent COVID-19 samples.

CDR1 MGHDK and CDR2 SYGVNS come from the germline V gene. The length of the CDR3 is 15 residues. Trimming removed 1 base from V and 4 bases from J, with 13 bases in between. Those who participated ranged in age from about 18 to 89 years and resided in 20 to 30 US areas. Two consecutive negative NP/OP PCR tests, clearance, or resolved symptoms defined Cohort 3 recovery. The rearrangement uses TRBV25-1 and TRBJ1-1; D is possibly TRBD1 (5 bases). Sequencing used PBMCs or T cells enriched from blood (not recorded which). The TCR was taken from a woman aged 40 to 50 who had recovered from COVID-19. CDR3 DNA sequence: TGTGCCAGCAGTGAATCGGCCGGGGGGGGCACTGAAGCTTTCTTT. It encodes CASSESAGGGTEAFF.